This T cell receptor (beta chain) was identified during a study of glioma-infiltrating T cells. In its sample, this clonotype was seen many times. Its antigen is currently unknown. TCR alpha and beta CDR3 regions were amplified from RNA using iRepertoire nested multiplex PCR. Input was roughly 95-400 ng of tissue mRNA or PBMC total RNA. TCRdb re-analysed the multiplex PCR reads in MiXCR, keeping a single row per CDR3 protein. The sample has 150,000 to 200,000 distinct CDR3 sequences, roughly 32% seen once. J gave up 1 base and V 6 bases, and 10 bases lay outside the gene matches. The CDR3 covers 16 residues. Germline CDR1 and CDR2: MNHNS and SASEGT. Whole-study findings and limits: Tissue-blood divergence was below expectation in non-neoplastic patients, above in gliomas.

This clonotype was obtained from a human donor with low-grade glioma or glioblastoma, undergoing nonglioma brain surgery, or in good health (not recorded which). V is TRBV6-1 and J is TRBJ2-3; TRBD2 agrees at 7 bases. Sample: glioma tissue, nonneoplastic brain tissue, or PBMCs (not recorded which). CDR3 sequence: CASRGLAGSGTDTQYF. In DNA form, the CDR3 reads TGTGCCAGCAGAGGCTTAGCGGGTTCTGGCACAGATACGCAGTATTTT.